This entry describes one TCR beta chain. Sequenced by immunoSEQ multiplex PCR; TCRdb stores in-frame clones only, minus some. The repertoire holds around 68,000 clones, with more than 80% as singletons. The data were taken from a study of blood T cell repertoires in COVID-19. The germline V gene encodes CDR1 MNHEY and CDR2 SVGAGI. V lost 10 bases and J lost 5, with 15 bases in between. The CDR3 length is 12 residues. The clonotype originates from a man aged 45-60 years with acute or convalescent COVID-19. The V call is TRBV6-5, the J call TRBJ2-7; D uncertain. Sequenced material: peripheral blood. CDR3 in amino acids: CATQPDWDEQYV. The DNA for the CDR3 is TGTGCCACCCAGCCTGACTGGGACGAGCAGTACGTC.